The 27 T cell receptor beta chains below come from one sample, sequenced in a study of cytomegalovirus exposure and HLA in healthy donors. Amplification used 60 Vbeta primers and 13 Jbeta primers. Measured with immunoSEQ multiplex PCR; TCRdb has only the in-frame clones, and not every one. The sample lists roughly 200,000 clones; around 80% were seen once. The sequencing sample was made of PBMCs. The origin of the receptors is a middle-aged woman in good health and CMV-seronegative.

The V and J genes are TRBV6-5 and TRBJ2-7; 8 nucleotides match TRBD2. Germline V gene data show CDR1 as MNHEY and CDR2 as SVGAGI. The CDR3 is 13 residues long. Unmatched junction bases numbered 5, after V lost 6 bases and J lost 4 bases. The CDR3 reads CASRREGVYEQYF. As DNA, the CDR3 is TGTGCCAGCAGACGGGAGGGCGTGTACGAGCAGTACTTC.

This clone came up once. Mismatch with germline at one junction end may stem from a read error. The chain couples TRBV7-9 to TRBJ1-1; 7 nucleotides align to TRBD1. The CDR3 totals 15 residues. CDR1 SEHNR and CDR2 FQNEAQ come from the germline V gene (reference sequence). CDR3 loop: CSSSPTRQGSTEAFF. CDR3 DNA: TGTTCCAGCAGCCCTACCCGACAGGGAAGCACTGAAGCTTTCTTT.

V is TRBV27 and J is TRBJ1-1; D might be TRBD1 (5 bases). V was cut by 6 bases and J by 6 bases, with 11 bases left in between. The germline gives CDR1 MNHEY, CDR2 SMNVEV (reference sequence). The CDR3 extends over 12 amino acids. The CDR3 loop reads CASRILGAEAFF. Here the CDR3 DNA reads TGTGCCAGCAGAATTTTAGGGGCTGAAGCTTTCTTT.

The chain links TRBV27 to TRBJ2-2, with D possibly being TRBD1 (5 bases). Trimming took 2 bases from V and 6 from J, leaving 7 bases between them. Germline CDR1 reads MNHEY; CDR2 reads SMNVEV (reference sequence). The CDR3 is 13 amino acids. CDR3 sequence (DNA): TGTGCCAGCAGTTTAGTCAGGGCCGGGGAGCTGTTTTTT. Its protein product is CASSLVRAGELFF.

V and J are TRBV5-4 and TRBJ2-1; weak D call: TRBD2 (7 bases). Germline-derived CDR1 and CDR2 are SGHNT and YYREEE (reference sequence). V was clipped by 0 bases and J by 6 bases, with 19 bases between them. The CDR3 has 17 residues. CDR3 loop: CASSLANMRGRANEQFF. The CDR3 DNA reads TGTGCCAGCAGCTTGGCAAATATGCGGGGGCGCGCCAATGAGCAGTTCTTC.

This chain links TRBV2 with TRBJ1-4, with D possibly TRBD1 on 6 matching bases. Trimming took off 3 bases at V and 8 bases at J, with 13 bases between the two ends. CDR3 length equals 14 residues. The germline gives CDR1 SNHLY, CDR2 FYNNEI. CDR3 DNA: TGTGCCAGCAGTGAGGGGGCCCTAATGGAAAAACTGTTTTTT. It specifies CASSEGALMEKLFF.

The chain is built from TRBV6-4 and TRBJ2-7; 9 nucleotides agree with TRBD1. The V gene's germline CDR1 is MRHNA and CDR2 SNTAGT. The CDR3 sequence is 15 residues long. V lost 3 bases, J lost 7 bases, and 10 bases stayed unmatched. In nucleotides, the CDR3 is TGTGCCAGCAGTGAAATTGCGGGACAGGGAATGGAGCAGTACTTC. This encodes CASSEIAGQGMEQYF.

This clone was seen at least ten times. The V call is TRBV18, the J call TRBJ2-7; 12 nucleotides match TRBD2. This CDR3 has 14 amino acids. Germline V lookup: CDR1 KGHSH, CDR2 LQKENI. The trim removed 2 bases at V and 4 bases at J, leaving 0 bases unmatched. DNA for the CDR3: TGTGCCAGCTCACCAGGGACTAGCGGGTACGAGCAGTACTTC. Its protein is CASSPGTSGYEQYF.

This clone has a handful of counts. The CDR3 protein is CASSVAGEIEQFF. CDR3 coding DNA: TGTGCCAGCAGTGTAGCGGGAGAAATAGAGCAGTTCTTC. This chain connects TRBV2 to TRBJ2-1; 9 bases are shared with TRBD2. V was clipped by 4 bases and J by 10 bases; unmatched bases: 5. The CDR3 runs 13 residues. CDR1 and CDR2 from the germline V gene are SNHLY and FYNNEI.

This clone was observed once. This rearrangement joins TRBV7-2 to TRBJ1-2; tentatively, D is TRBD1 (6 bases). V was cut by 1 base and J by 3 bases, with 15 bases left in between. The CDR3 is 16 residues long. Looked up from germline, CDR1 is SGHTA and CDR2 is FQGNSA. CDR3 coding DNA: TGTGCCAGCAGCTTAGGGTTAGGGACACTAGACTATGGCTACACCTTC. It encodes CASSLGLGTLDYGYTF.

The rearrangement links TRBV7-6 to TRBJ1-4, with no clear D. The CDR3 has 14 amino acids. Trimming removed 1 base from V and 6 bases from J, with 9 bases in between. Germline-derived CDR1 and CDR2 are SGHVS and FNYEAQ. Written as DNA, the CDR3 is TGTGCCAGCAGCTTAGATGTCGGGGATGAAAAACTGTTTTTT. The encoded protein is CASSLDVGDEKLFF.

This clone was counted between two and nine times. This chain connects TRBV7-9 to TRBJ2-1, with 7 bases identical to TRBD2. The CDR3 runs to 13 residues. V shed 8 bases and J 5 bases; nucleotides not matched to a gene: 6. Per the germline V gene, CDR1 is SEHNR and CDR2 is FQNEAQ (reference sequence). CDR3 sequence: CASHPGGDNEQFF. DNA for the CDR3: TGTGCCAGCCATCCGGGGGGAGACAATGAGCAGTTCTTC.

The chain employs TRBV6-1 and TRBJ1-1; D possibly corresponds to TRBD1 (6 bases). This CDR3 has 17 residues. The V and J ends lost 4 bases and 4 bases respectively, with 22 bases between them. Per germline, CDR1 MNHNS and CDR2 SASEGT. CDR3 DNA sequence: TGTGCCAGCAGTGGCTTCGGACAGTTCCGGGGCGGCACTGAAGCTTTCTTT. The encoded protein is CASSGFGQFRGGTEAFF.

The rearrangement links TRBV28 to TRBJ2-3, with 9 bases lining up with TRBD2. V gave up 1 base and J gave up 5 bases; unmatched junction bases: 13. This CDR3 spans 18 amino acids. Germline V CDR1 and CDR2: MDHEN, SYDVKM. The CDR3 DNA sequence: TGTGCCAGCAGTTTATTTTCACCGCGGGAGGGCCTTATAGATACGCAGTATTTT. Amino acid sequence: CASSLFSPREGLIDTQYF.

The rearrangement links TRBV11-3 to TRBJ2-1; 7 nucleotides agree with TRBD1. The CDR3 loop spans 15 amino acids. V shed 4 bases and J 5 bases; nucleotides not matched to a gene: 8. Germline V lookup: CDR1 SGHNT, CDR2 YENEEA. The CDR3 nucleotides read TGTGCCAGCAGCTCGTCACCCGGGACAGACAATGAGCAGTTCTTC. Protein product: CASSSSPGTDNEQFF.

The chain links TRBV25-1 to TRBJ2-7, with D maybe TRBD1 (6 bases). V shed 5 bases and J shed 2 bases, with 10 bases lying between them. Germline assignment: CDR1 MGHDK and CDR2 SYGVNS. CDR3 length equals 13 residues. CDR3 bases: TGTGCCAGCAGTAAGACAGGAACCTACGAGCAGTACTTC. As protein: CASSKTGTYEQYF.

DNA for the CDR3: TGTGCCAGCAGTTACTCGCGGGTCGGCTACTATGGCTACACCTTC. It specifies CASSYSRVGYYGYTF. V usage is TRBV6-5 and J usage is TRBJ1-2; unclear D gene. The CDR3 has 15 residues. Germline loops: CDR1 MNHEY, CDR2 SVGAGI. V lost 0 bases, J lost 3 bases, and 11 bases lay in between.

The CDR3 reads CASSPYEGAGAYNEQFF. Written as DNA, the CDR3 is TGTGCCAGCTCACCATACGAGGGGGCAGGGGCCTACAATGAGCAGTTCTTC. The chain combines TRBV18 with TRBJ2-1; 7 bases are a match to TRBD1. Looked up from germline, CDR1 is KGHSH and CDR2 is LQKENI. J gave up 2 bases and V 2 bases, and 9 bases lay outside the gene matches. The CDR3 runs 17 residues.

The rearrangement joins TRBV29-1 to TRBJ2-5; 10 bases line up with TRBD2. Trimming removed 5 bases from V and 2 bases from J; junction bases left unmatched: 5. Germline CDR1 is SQVTM and CDR2 is ANQGSEA. This CDR3 has 14 amino acids. The chain's CDR3 is CSVPGTSAQETQYF. The CDR3 DNA reads as TGCAGCGTTCCCGGGACTAGCGCACAAGAGACCCAGTACTTC.

The chain uses TRBV7-9 and TRBJ1-6; TRBD1 matches 7 bases. This CDR3 has 15 amino acids. Germline V gene lookup returns CDR1 SEHNR and CDR2 FQNEAQ (reference sequence). V gave up 3 bases and J gave up 10 bases; unmatched junction bases: 9. The CDR3 loop reads CASSFRQGGRSPLHF. CDR3 sequence (DNA): TGTGCCAGCAGCTTTCGACAGGGAGGAAGATCACCCCTCCACTTT.

The chain links TRBV7-9 to TRBJ2-3; D might be TRBD2 (6 bases). The CDR3 is 14 amino acids. V was cut by 2 bases and J by 4 bases, with 10 bases left in between. The germline V gene encodes CDR1 SEHNR and CDR2 FQNEAQ (reference sequence). The DNA for the CDR3 is TGTGCCAGCAGCTTAATGGGGGGATCAGATACGCAGTATTTT. Amino acids: CASSLMGGSDTQYF.

As concerns this clone: At one end, the junction sequence differs from germline, possibly due to a read error. The genes are TRBV19 and TRBJ1-2, with a weak D call TRBD1 (5 bases). Germline V gene data show CDR1 as LNHDA and CDR2 as SQIVND (reference sequence). The length of the CDR3 is 13 residues. CDR3: CASNPQGSKGYPF. As DNA, the CDR3 is TGTGCCAGTAACCCCCAGGGATCGAAGGGCTACCCCTTC.

This clone has a single count. The rearrangement uses TRBV6-1 and TRBJ1-5; 7 positions agree with TRBD1. The CDR3 spans 17 residues. Losses at the gene ends were 1 base for V and 0 bases for J; bases not matched to a gene: 6. Germline V gene lookup returns CDR1 MNHNS and CDR2 SASEGT. The CDR3 spells CASSEVGRGYSNQPQHF. In DNA, the CDR3 is TGTGCCAGCAGTGAAGTTGGCAGGGGGTATAGCAATCAGCCCCAGCATTTT.

The rearrangement links TRBV5-4 to TRBJ2-7; TRBD2 agrees at 8 bases. V lost 9 bases and J lost 2; bases outside the gene matches: 16. Germline V gene sequence: CDR1 SGHNT, CDR2 YYREEE (reference sequence). CDR3 length: 16 amino acids. CDR3: CANSERGTTEPYEQYF. CDR3 coding DNA: TGTGCCAACTCCGAGCGGGGGACAACCGAACCCTACGAGCAGTACTTC.

The chain carries TRBV5-1 and TRBJ2-1; D is uncertain. Germline CDR1 SGHRS, CDR2 YFSETQ. The CDR3 is 15 amino acids. Trimming removed 1 base from V and 6 bases from J, with 14 bases in between. The CDR3 here is CASSLSPISPNEQFF. Written as DNA, the CDR3 is TGCGCCAGCAGCTTGTCTCCTATATCCCCCAATGAGCAGTTCTTC.

Details on this clone: The junction does not match germline at one end; this may be a read error. The chain has TRBV29-1 and TRBJ1-3; perhaps TRBD1 as D (5 bases). Germline CDR1 is SQVTM and CDR2 is ANQGSEA. This CDR3 has 16 residues. This chain's CDR3 is CSVTGATGTPGSTIYF. The CDR3, as DNA: TGCAGCGTCACTGGGGCGACCGGGACTCCTGGAAGCACCATATATTTT.

The chain links TRBV5-6 to TRBJ1-6; D remains ambiguous. Germline CDR1 reads SGHDT; CDR2 reads YYEEEE. This CDR3 is 12 amino acids long. Trimming cost V 1 base and J 8 bases, with 4 bases left between them. CDR3: CASSLPDSPLHF. The CDR3 DNA sequence: TGTGCCAGCAGCTTGCCAGATTCACCCCTCCACTTT.